Below are 11 T cell receptor beta chains sequenced from a single sample in a study of T cell responses to AZD1222 COVID-19 vaccine. Clones were sequenced by immunoSEQ multiplex PCR, and TCRdb holds only the in-frame ones, with some missing. Here the sample spans about 47,000 clones, around three quarters being singletons. This specimen was peripheral blood, taken 28 days after the second dose of the MenACWY control vaccine. These receptors originate from an adult who received the MenACWY meningococcal vaccine as a control.

The V gene is TRBV9, the J gene TRBJ1-1; possibly TRBD1 for D (6 bases). The CDR3 totals 15 residues. Germline V lookup: CDR1 SGDLS, CDR2 YYNGEE. V was trimmed by 0 bases and J by 1 base, leaving 10 bases between them. The CDR3 loop reads CASSVVQGGNTEAFF. Here the CDR3 DNA reads TGTGCCAGCAGCGTAGTCCAAGGGGGGAACACTGAAGCTTTCTTT.

This clone was observed a handful of times. In DNA form, the CDR3 reads TGTGCCAGCACTCCCGACTTCAATCAGCCCCAGCATTTT. It is translated as CASTPDFNQPQHF. The V and J genes are TRBV2 and TRBJ1-5; the D is unclear. Germline-derived CDR1 and CDR2 are SNHLY and FYNNEI. V was pared by 7 bases and J by 3 bases, with 10 bases between. The CDR3 runs 13 residues.

This clone was detected only once. The chain uses TRBV11-2 and TRBJ1-1; D gene unclear. Germline-derived CDR1 and CDR2 are SGHAT and FQNNGV. The CDR3 is made up of 13 amino acids. V was trimmed by 1 base and J by 0 bases, leaving 3 bases between them. CDR3 sequence: CASSLGLNTEAFF. The CDR3 bases are TGTGCCAGCAGCTTAGGGTTGAACACTGAAGCTTTCTTT.

The chain links TRBV16 to TRBJ1-5; no definite D call. CDR3 length equals 15 residues. The V end was cut by 6 bases, the J end by 0 bases, with 12 bases between. The germline gives CDR1 KGHSY, CDR2 FQNENV. Here the CDR3 DNA reads TGTGCCAGCAGTGACCGTGGCACTAGCAATCAGCCCCAGCATTTT. Its protein product is CASSDRGTSNQPQHF.

The gene calls are TRBV28 and TRBJ2-5; 12 bases align to TRBD1. This CDR3 spans 16 amino acids. Germline V CDR1 and CDR2: MDHEN, SYDVKM. Trimming took 6 bases from V and 4 from J; bases not matched to a gene: 9. CDR3 region: CASSSTGQGAGETQYF. The CDR3, as DNA: TGTGCCAGCAGCAGTACGGGACAGGGGGCGGGAGAGACCCAGTACTTC.

This chain uses TRBV10-2 with TRBJ1-6; weak D call: TRBD1 (5 bases). The CDR3 runs 15 residues. The germline CDR1 and CDR2 sequences are WSHSY and SAAADI. Trimming removed 2 bases at V and 7 bases at J, with 12 bases between. CDR3 nucleotides: TGCGCCAGCAGTGAGCGGGGCGCTTACAATTCACCCCTCCACTTT. The encoded protein is CASSERGAYNSPLHF.

V and J are TRBV28 and TRBJ1-4; 12 nucleotides match TRBD1. This CDR3 contains 16 residues. Trimming took 6 bases from V and 4 from J; bases not matched to a gene: 6. Germline CDR1 MDHEN, CDR2 SYDVKM. CDR3 residues: CASSSGTGGFNEKLFF. The CDR3 nucleotides read TGTGCCAGCAGCTCCGGGACAGGGGGCTTTAATGAAAAACTGTTTTTT.

The genes are TRBV6-5 and TRBJ1-6; D gene uncertain. The CDR3 is made up of 15 amino acids. The germline V and J ends were trimmed by 6 bases and 5 bases, with 14 bases remaining between them. Germline CDR1 is MNHEY and CDR2 is SVGAGI. The CDR3, as DNA: TGTGCCAGCAGCGATCTCCAACGGAATAATTCACCCCTCCACTTT. Protein: CASSDLQRNNSPLHF.

V gene TRBV29-1 combines with J gene TRBJ1-2; 7 bases are shared with TRBD1. The CDR3 runs to 14 residues. Germline CDR1 is SQVTM and CDR2 is ANQGSEA. J was trimmed by 1 base and V by 3 bases; bases with no gene match: 5. The CDR3 is CSVDGAGGNYGYTF. The CDR3 bases are TGCAGCGTTGACGGGGCAGGGGGTAACTATGGCTACACCTTC.

The chain carries TRBV5-1 and TRBJ1-2, with no clear D. Deletions cut 2 bases from V and 2 bases from J, with 4 bases between. Looked up from germline, CDR1 is SGHRS and CDR2 is YFSETQ. This CDR3 is 12 amino acids long. For the CDR3, the DNA is TGCGCCAGCAGCTTACAGAACTATGGCTACACCTTC. Translating gives CASSLQNYGYTF. Drawing the rest from reference TRBV5-1 and TRBJ1-2, the complete variable domain is KAGVTQTPRYLIKTRGQQVTLSCSPISGHRSVSWYQQTPGQGLQFLFEYFSETQRNKGNFPGRFSGRQFSNSRSEMNVSTLELGDSALYLCASSLQNYGYTFGSGTRLTVV.

This clone is a singleton in its sample. The DNA for the CDR3 is TGTGCCAGTAGTATTACCGGGACACACTCCTACAATGAGCAGTTCTTC. This encodes CASSITGTHSYNEQFF. The rearrangement joins TRBV19 to TRBJ2-1; maybe TRBD1 (6 bases). The V and J ends lost 3 bases and 0 bases respectively, with 12 bases between them. Looked up from germline, CDR1 is LNHDA and CDR2 is SQIVND (reference sequence). CDR3 length equals 16 residues.